The 9 T cell receptor beta chains presented below share a single source sample, sequenced in a study of T cells in localized non-small cell lung cancer. The data were produced by immunoSEQ multiplex PCR, yet TCRdb's version contains in-frame clones alone and is incomplete. The sample carries about 1,600 clones, under 30% recorded once. The material was normal lung tissue next to the tumor, obtained before any cancer treatment. These receptors were collected from a male donor older than 55 with stage II lung adenocarcinoma.

The chain combines TRBV18 with TRBJ2-7; D is possibly TRBD1 (6 bases). This CDR3 region has 12 residues. Germline assignment: CDR1 KGHSH and CDR2 LQKENI. The V and J ends lost 9 bases and 2 bases respectively, with 11 bases between them. The CDR3 is CASLGDTYEQYF. CDR3 coding DNA: TGTGCCAGTCTCGGGGACACCTACGAGCAGTACTTC.

This clone was observed a handful of times. The chain employs TRBV4-1 and TRBJ1-6, with D tentatively TRBD1 (6 bases). From germline, CDR1 is MGHRA and CDR2 YSYEKL. The V end lost 1 base, the J end lost 10 bases, and 14 bases lay between the germline ends. This CDR3 comprises 15 residues. Here the CDR3 DNA reads TGCGCCAGCAGCCAAGTGGTGGGGGGCGGCTCACCCCTCCACTTT. The encoded protein is CASSQVVGGGSPLHF.

DNA for the CDR3: TGTGCCAGTAGTATAGACGGACAGCCCTATGGCTACACCTTC. This translates into CASSIDGQPYGYTF. This chain uses TRBV19 with TRBJ1-2; D possibly corresponds to TRBD1 (6 bases). Between the trimmed V and J ends, which lost 0 bases and 4 bases, there was a span of 9 bases. Germline CDR1 and CDR2: LNHDA and SQIVND (reference sequence). This CDR3 has 14 residues.

Only a few counts were recorded for this clone. This chain uses TRBV6-8 with TRBJ1-1; D is ambiguous. Between the trimmed V and J ends, which lost 0 bases and 10 bases, there was a span of 21 bases. The CDR3 loop spans 16 amino acids. CDR1 and CDR2 (germline): MNHGY, SAAAGT. CDR3 loop: CASSYSITSLGRRAFF. The CDR3, as DNA: TGTGCCAGCAGTTACTCGATCACGTCCCTAGGACGTAGAGCTTTCTTT.

J is TRBJ1-1 and V is TRBV19; no firm D call. In germline, CDR1 is LNHDA, CDR2 SQIVND (reference sequence). The CDR3 spans 12 residues. V shed 5 bases and J shed 5 bases, with 9 bases lying between them. DNA for the CDR3: TGTGCCAGTAGTTCGCGGTGGACTGAAGCTTTCTTT. It is translated as CASSSRWTEAFF.

Judged by abundance, this clone is medium-sized (0.01 to 0.1%). The rearrangement joins TRBV11-3 to TRBJ2-1; 7 nucleotides agree with TRBD1. Germline values: CDR1 SGHNT, CDR2 YENEEA. This CDR3 comprises 15 residues. With V trimmed by 6 bases and J by 0 bases, 5 bases remained unmatched. CDR3 sequence (DNA): TGTGCCAGCAGTCCGGACAGGAGCTCCTACAATGAGCAGTTCTTC. This gives the protein CASSPDRSSYNEQFF.

This clone has more than one count but fewer than ten. The chain combines TRBV18 with TRBJ1-1; TRBD1 matches at 7 bases. The CDR3 length is 15 residues. The germline gives CDR1 KGHSH, CDR2 LQKENI. The V gene end was trimmed by 3 bases and the J gene end by 5 bases; junction bases not matched to a gene: 9. This CDR3 is CASSPVVPGGTEAFF. The CDR3 DNA is TGTGCCAGCTCACCGGTGGTACCAGGGGGAACTGAAGCTTTCTTT.

The gene calls are TRBV7-2 and TRBJ2-6; D may match TRBD1 or TRBD2 (5 bases each). Germline CDR1 SGHTA, CDR2 FQGNSA. The CDR3 totals 13 residues. Trimming left V 5 bases short and J 6 bases short, with 8 bases between. The CDR3 spells CASSPGTANVLTF. The DNA for the CDR3 is TGTGCCAGCAGCCCAGGGACGGCCAACGTCCTGACTTTC.

The chain couples TRBV9 to TRBJ1-6; D unclear. The CDR3 has 14 residues. CDR1 is SGDLS and CDR2 is YYNGEE in the germline V gene. The V and J ends lost 2 bases and 14 bases respectively, with 17 bases between them. The CDR3 spells CASSVTPTLEALHF. The CDR3 nucleotides read TGTGCCAGCAGCGTTACACCCACTTTGGAGGCCCTCCACTTT. The entire variable domain, with the rest obtained from reference TRBV9 and TRBJ1-6, is as follows: DSGVTQTPKHLITATGQRVTLRCSPRSGDLSVYWYQQSLDQGLQFLIQYYNGEERAKGNILERFSAQQFPDLHSELNLSSLELGDSALYFCASSVTPTLEALHFGNGTRLTVT.